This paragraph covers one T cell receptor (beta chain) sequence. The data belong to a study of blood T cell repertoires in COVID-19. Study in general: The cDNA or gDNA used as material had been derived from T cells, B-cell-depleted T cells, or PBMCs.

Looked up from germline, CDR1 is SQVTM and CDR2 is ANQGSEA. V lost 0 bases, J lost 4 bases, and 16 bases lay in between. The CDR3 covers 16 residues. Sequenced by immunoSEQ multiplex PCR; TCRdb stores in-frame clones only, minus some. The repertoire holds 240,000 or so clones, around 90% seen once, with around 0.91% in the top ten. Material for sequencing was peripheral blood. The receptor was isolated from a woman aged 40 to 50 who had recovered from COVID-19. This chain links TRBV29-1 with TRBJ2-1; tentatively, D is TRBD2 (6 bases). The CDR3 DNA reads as TGCAGCGTTGAAGATCCCAGGGTGGGGGGTTACAATGAGCAGTTCTTC. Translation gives CSVEDPRVGGYNEQFF.